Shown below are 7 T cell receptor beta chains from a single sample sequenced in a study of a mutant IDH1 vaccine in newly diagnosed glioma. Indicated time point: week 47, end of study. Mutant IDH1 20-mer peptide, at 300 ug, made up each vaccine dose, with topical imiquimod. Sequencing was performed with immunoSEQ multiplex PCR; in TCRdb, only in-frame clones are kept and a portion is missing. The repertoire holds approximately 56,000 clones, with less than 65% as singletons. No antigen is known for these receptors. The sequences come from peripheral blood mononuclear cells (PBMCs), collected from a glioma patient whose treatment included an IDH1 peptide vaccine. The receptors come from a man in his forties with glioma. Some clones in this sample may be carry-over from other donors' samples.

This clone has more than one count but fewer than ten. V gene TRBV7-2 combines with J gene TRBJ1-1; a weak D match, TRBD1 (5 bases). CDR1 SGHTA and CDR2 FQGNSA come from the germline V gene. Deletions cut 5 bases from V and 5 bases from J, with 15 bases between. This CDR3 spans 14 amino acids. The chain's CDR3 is CASSASRVRTEAFF. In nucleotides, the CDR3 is TGTGCCAGCAGCGCCAGCAGGGTGAGGACTGAAGCTTTCTTT.

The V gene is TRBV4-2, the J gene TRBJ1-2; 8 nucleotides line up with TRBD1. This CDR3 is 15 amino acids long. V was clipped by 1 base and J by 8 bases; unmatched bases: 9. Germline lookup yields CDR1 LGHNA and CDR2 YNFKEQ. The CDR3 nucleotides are TGTGCCAGCAGCCAAGTTTCTCCAGGGGGCCGAGGCTACACCTTC. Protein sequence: CASSQVSPGGRGYTF.

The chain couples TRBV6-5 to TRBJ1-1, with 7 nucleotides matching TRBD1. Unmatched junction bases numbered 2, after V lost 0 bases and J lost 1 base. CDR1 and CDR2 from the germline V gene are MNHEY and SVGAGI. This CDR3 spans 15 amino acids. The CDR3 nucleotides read TGTGCCAGCAGTTACTCGGGACAGCAGAACACTGAAGCTTTCTTT. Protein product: CASSYSGQQNTEAFF.

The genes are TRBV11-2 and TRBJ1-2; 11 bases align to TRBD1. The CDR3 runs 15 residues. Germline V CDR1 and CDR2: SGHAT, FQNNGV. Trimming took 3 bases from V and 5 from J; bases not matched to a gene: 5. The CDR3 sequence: CASSLGTGGWYGYTF. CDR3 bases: TGTGCCAGCAGCTTGGGGACAGGGGGATGGTATGGCTACACCTTC.

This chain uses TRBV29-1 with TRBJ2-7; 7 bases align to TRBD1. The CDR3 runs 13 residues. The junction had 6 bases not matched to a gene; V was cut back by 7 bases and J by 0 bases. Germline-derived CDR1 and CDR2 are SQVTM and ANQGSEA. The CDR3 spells CSGAQGSSYEQYF. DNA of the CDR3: TGCAGCGGGGCACAGGGGAGCTCCTACGAGCAGTACTTC.

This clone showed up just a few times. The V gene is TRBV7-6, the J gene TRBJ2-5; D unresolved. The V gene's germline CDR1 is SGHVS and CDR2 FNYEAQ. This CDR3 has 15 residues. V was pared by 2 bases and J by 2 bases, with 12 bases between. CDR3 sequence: CASSLSYGRQETQYF. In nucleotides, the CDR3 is TGTGCCAGCAGCTTATCGTACGGCAGGCAAGAGACCCAGTACTTC.

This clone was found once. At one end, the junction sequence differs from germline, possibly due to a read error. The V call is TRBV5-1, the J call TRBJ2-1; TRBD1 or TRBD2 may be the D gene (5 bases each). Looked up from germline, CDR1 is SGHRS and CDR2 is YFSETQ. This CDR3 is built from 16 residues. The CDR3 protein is CASRLVGGSSYNEQFF. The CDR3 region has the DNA TGCGCCAGCAGATTGGTTGGGGGTAGCTCCTACAATGAGCAGTTCTTC.